This paragraph reports one TCR beta chain. CDR1 and CDR2 (germline): SGHVS, FNYEAQ. Trimming pared 1 base from V and 7 bases from J, leaving 16 bases between. The CDR3 spans 15 residues. Cohorts were assigned according to the clinical history that participants reported. This table comes from immunoSEQ multiplex PCR, and its TCRdb copy is limited to in-frame clones, with some not included. The sample includes about 210,000 clones, approximately 80% seen only once; the top ten take around 9%. This entry comes from a study of blood T cell repertoires in COVID-19. The overall study: Specimens from acute and convalescent COVID-19 originated in the United States, Italy and Spain. Nucleic acid was either cDNA or gDNA, and it came from T cells, B-cell-depleted T cells, or PBMCs.

The sequence was collected from a woman aged 45-60 years with acute COVID-19. Material for sequencing was PBMCs or T cells enriched from blood (not recorded which). V is TRBV7-6 and J is TRBJ1-1; possibly TRBD1 for D (5 bases). The CDR3 nucleotides are TGTGCCAGCAGCTTAGGGGGCGGAGGGAGGGTTGAAGCTTTCTTT. Amino acid sequence: CASSLGGGGRVEAFF.